This T cell receptor beta chain was sequenced for a study of PD-L1 blockade in urothelial cancer. Study in general: Patients with male sex and bladder-origin urothelial cancer accounted for about 85% of the 29 enrolled. Peripheral blood specimens exhibited a median yield of approximately 150,000 T cells.

To note about this clone: Antigen unknown.

V shed 2 bases, J shed 4 bases, and the junction held 4 bases outside the gene matches. The CDR3 covers 14 residues. CDR1 SGHTA and CDR2 FQGNSA come from the germline V gene. The time point here: pretreatment peripheral blood. General study findings and limits: Better survival was forecast by a pretreatment blood TCR clonality below the median.

This table comes from immunoSEQ multiplex PCR, and its TCRdb copy is limited to in-frame clones, with some not included. This sample has tens of thousands of clones, with about four fifths found just once. This sample comprised PBMCs, obtained around atezolizumab (anti-PD-L1) treatment. The chain carries TRBV7-2 and TRBJ2-5; 7 bases agree with TRBD2. This receptor was taken from a man between 65 and 80 years old with urothelial cancer. CDR3 region: CASSLRSGGETQYF. The CDR3, as DNA: TGTGCCAGCAGCTTAAGATCGGGGGGAGAGACCCAGTACTTC.